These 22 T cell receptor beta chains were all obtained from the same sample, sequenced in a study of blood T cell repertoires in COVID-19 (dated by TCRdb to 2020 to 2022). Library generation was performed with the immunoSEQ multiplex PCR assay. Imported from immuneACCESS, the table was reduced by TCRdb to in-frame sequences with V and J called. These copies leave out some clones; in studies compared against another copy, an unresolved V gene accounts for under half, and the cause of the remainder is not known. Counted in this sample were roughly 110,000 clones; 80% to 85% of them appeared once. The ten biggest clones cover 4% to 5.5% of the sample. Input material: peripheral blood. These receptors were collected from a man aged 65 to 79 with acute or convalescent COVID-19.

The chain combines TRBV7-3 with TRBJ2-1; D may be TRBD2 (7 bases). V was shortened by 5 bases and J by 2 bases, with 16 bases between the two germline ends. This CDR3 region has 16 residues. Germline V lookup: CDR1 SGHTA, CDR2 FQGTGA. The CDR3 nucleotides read TGTGCCAGCAGCCCCCTCGGGGGGCTAACCTACAATGAGCAGTTCTTC. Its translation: CASSPLGGLTYNEQFF. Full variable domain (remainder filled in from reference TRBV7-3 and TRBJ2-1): GAGVSQTPSNKVTEKGKYVELRCDPISGHTALYWYRQSLGQGPEFLIYFQGTGAADDSGLPNDRFFAVRPEGSVSTLKIQRTERGDSAVYLCASSPLGGLTYNEQFFGPGTRLTVL.

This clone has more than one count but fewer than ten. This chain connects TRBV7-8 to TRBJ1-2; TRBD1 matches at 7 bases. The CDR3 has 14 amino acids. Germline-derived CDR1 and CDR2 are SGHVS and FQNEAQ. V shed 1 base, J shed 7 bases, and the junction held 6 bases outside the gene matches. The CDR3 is CASSLERQGGGYTF. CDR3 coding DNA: TGTGCCAGCAGCTTAGAAAGACAGGGCGGTGGCTACACCTTC.

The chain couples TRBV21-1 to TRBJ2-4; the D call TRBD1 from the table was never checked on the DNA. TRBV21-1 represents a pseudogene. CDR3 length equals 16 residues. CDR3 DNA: TGTGCCAGCAGCAAAGAAAAGGGGTCGGCCAAAAACATTCAGTACTTC. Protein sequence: CASSKEKGSAKNIQYF.

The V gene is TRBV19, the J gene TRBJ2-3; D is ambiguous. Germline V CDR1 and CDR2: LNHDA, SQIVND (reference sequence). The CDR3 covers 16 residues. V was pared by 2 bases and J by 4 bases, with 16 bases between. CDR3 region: CASSIIVGGGSDTQYF. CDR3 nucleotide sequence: TGTGCCAGTAGTATAATTGTTGGCGGTGGATCAGATACGCAGTATTTT.

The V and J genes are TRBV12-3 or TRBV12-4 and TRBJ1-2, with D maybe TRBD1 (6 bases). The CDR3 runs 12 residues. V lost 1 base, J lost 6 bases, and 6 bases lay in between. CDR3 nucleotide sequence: TGTGCCAGCAGTTTAGGGGGGCATGGCTACACCTTC. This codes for CASSLGGHGYTF.

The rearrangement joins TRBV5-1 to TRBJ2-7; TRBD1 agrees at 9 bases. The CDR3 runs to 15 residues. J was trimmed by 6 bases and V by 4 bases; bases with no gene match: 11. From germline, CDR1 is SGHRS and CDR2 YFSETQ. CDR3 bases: TGCGCCAGCAGCAGGATCCGGGACAGGGCGGGCGAGCAGTACTTC. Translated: CASSRIRDRAGEQYF.

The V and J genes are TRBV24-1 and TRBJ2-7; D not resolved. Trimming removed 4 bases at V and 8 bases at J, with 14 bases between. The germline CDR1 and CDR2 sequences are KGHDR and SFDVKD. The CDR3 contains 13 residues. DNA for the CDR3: TGTGCCACCAGTGACTCCTTTGGCCTCCAGCAGTACTTC. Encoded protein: CATSDSFGLQQYF.

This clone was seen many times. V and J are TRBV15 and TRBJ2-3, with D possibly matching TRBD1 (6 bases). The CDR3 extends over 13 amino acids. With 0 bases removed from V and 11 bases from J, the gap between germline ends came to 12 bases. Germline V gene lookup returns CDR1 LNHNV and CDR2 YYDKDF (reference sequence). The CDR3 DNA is TGTGCCACCAGCAGAGATCAGACAGGACAGCAGTATTTT. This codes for CATSRDQTGQQYF.

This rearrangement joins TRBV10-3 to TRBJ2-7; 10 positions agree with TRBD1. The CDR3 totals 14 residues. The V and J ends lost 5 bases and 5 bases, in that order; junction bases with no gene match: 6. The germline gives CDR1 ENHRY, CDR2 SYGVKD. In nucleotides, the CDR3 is TGTGCCATCAGTCCGGACAGGGGGAAACACGAGCAGTACTTC. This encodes CAISPDRGKHEQYF.

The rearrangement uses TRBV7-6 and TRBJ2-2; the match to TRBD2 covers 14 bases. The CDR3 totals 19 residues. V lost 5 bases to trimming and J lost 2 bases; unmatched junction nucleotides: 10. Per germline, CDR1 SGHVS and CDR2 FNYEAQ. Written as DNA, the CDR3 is TGTGCCAGCAGCCGAACCGGGACTAGCGGGGGCCTTAACACCGGGGAGCTGTTTTTT. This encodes CASSRTGTSGGLNTGELFF.

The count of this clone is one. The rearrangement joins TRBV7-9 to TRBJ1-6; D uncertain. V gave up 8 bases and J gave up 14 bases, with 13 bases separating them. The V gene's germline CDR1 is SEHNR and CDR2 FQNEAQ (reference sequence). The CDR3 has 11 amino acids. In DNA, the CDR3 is TGTGCCAGCGCGAGGGAGGCTACCCTCCACTTT. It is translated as CASAREATLHF. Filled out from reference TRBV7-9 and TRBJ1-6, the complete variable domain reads DTGVSQNPRHKITKRGQNVTFRCDPISEHNRLYWYRQTLGQGPEFLTYFQNEAQLEKSRLLSDRFSAERPKGSFSTLEIQRTEQGDSAMYLCASAREATLHFGNGTRLTVT.

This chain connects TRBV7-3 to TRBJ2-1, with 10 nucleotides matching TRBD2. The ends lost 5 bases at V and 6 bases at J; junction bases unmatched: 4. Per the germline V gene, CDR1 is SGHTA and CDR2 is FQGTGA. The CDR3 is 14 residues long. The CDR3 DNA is TGTGCCAGCAGCCCGGGACTAGCGCGCAATGAGCAGTTCTTC. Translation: CASSPGLARNEQFF.

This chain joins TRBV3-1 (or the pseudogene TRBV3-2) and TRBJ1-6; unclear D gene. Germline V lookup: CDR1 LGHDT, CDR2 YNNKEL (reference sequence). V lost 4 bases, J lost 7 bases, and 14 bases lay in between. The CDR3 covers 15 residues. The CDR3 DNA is TGTGCCAGCAGCCCGCCTGCAGGATGGAATTCACCCCTCCACTTT. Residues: CASSPPAGWNSPLHF.

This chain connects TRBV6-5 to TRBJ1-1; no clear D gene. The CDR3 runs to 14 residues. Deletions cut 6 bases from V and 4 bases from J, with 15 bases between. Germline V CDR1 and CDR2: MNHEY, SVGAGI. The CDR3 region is CASSFERGVTEAFF. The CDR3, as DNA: TGTGCCAGCAGCTTCGAACGAGGTGTCACTGAAGCTTTCTTT.

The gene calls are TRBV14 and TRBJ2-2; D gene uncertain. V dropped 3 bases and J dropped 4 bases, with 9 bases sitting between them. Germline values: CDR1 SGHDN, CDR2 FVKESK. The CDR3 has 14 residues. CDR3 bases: TGTGCCAGCAGCCAGGTGCGGTCCACCGGGGAGCTGTTTTTT. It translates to CASSQVRSTGELFF. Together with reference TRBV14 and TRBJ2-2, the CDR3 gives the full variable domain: EAGVTQFPSHSVIEKGQTVTLRCDPISGHDNLYWYRRVMGKEIKFLLHFVKESKQDESGMPNNRFLAERTGGTYSTLKVQPAELEDSGVYFCASSQVRSTGELFFGEGSRLTVL.

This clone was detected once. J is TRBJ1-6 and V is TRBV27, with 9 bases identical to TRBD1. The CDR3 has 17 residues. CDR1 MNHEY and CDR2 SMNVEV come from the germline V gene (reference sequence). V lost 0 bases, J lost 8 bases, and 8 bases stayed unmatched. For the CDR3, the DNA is TGTGCCAGCAGTTTATCGAGGACAGGGGCCTACGATTCACCCCTCCACTTT. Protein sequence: CASSLSRTGAYDSPLHF.

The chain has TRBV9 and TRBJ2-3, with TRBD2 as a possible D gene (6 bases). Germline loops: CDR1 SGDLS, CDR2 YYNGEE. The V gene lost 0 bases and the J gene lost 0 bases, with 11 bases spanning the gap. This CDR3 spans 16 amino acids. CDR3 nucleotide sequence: TGTGCCAGCAGCGTAGTAGGGGACTCTAGCACAGATACGCAGTATTTT. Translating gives CASSVVGDSSTDTQYF. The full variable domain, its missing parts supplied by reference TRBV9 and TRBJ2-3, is DSGVTQTPKHLITATGQRVTLRCSPRSGDLSVYWYQQSLDQGLQFLIQYYNGEERAKGNILERFSAQQFPDLHSELNLSSLELGDSALYFCASSVVGDSSTDTQYFGPGTRLTVL.

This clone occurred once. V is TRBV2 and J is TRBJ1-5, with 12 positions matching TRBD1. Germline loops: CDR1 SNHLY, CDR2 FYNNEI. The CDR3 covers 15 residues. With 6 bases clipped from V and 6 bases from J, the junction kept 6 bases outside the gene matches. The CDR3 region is CASRPGQGAAQPQHF. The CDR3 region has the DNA TGTGCCAGCAGGCCGGGACAGGGGGCGGCTCAGCCCCAGCATTTT.

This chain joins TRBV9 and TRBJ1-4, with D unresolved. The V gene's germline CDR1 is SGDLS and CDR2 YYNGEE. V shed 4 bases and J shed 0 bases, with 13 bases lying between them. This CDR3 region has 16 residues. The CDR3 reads CASSTMPGSTNEKLFF. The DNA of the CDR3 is TGTGCCAGCAGCACCATGCCGGGATCAACTAATGAAAAACTGTTTTTT.

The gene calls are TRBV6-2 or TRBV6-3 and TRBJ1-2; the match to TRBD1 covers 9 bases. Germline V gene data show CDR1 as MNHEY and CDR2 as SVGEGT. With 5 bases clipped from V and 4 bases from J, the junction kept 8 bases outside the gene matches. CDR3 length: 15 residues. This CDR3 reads CASSDRDRDAYGYTF. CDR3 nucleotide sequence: TGTGCCAGCAGTGATCGGGACAGGGATGCCTATGGCTACACCTTC.

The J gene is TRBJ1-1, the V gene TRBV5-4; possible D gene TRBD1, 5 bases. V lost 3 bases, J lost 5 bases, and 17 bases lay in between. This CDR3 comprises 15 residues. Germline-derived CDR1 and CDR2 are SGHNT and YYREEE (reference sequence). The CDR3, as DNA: TGTGCCAGCAGCTCCTCAATCCTCAGGGTGACTGAAGCTTTCTTT. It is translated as CASSSSILRVTEAFF.

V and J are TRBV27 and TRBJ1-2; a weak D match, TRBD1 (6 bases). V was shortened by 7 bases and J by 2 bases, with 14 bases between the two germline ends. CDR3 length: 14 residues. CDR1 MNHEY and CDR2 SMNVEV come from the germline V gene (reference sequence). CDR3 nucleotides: TGTGCCAGCACTTCCCCGGGACACAACTATGGCTACACCTTC. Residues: CASTSPGHNYGYTF.